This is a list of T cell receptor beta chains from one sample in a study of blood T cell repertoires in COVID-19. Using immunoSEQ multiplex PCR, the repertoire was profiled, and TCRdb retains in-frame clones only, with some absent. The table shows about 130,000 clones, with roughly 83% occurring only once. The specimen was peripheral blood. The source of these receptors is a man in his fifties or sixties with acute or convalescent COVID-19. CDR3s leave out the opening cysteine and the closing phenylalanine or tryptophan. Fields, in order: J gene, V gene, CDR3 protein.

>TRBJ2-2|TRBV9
ASSGGTGGTGELF
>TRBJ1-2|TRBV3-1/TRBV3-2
ASSQAQAGATRGYT
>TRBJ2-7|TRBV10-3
AISGLQAGGSYEQY
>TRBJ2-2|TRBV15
ATSRDLSTGELF
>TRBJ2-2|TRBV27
ASSPRTEYTGELF
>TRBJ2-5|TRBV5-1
ASSLGGRETQY
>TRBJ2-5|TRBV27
ASSPGTGLETQY
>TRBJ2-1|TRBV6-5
ASRGTGTYNEQF
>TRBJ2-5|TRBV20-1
SASSSGSWQETQY
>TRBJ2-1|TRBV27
ASSFWGQEKKQF
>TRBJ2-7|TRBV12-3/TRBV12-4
ASSLGQGEQY
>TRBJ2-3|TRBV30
AWSVSGGPQDTQY
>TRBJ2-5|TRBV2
ASSDGPAGELETQY
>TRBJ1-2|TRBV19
ATTWDRTQNYGYT
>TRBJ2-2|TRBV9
ASSVDPYYTGELF
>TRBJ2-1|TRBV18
ASSRAESSYNEQF
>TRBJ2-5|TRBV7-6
ASSSGVNEETQY
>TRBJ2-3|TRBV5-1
ASTSLGGGDTQY
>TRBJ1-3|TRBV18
ASSPEQSSGNTIY
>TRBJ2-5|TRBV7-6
ASSIFRDLRGETQY
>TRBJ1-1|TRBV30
AWSAGFTEAF
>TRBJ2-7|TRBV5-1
ASRGQGADEQY
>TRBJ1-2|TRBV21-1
ASSKVTWTGVNYGYT
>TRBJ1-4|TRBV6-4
ASSEGTGQGTNEKLF
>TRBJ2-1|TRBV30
AWSGPTGGSYNEQF
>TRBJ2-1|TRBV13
ASSLVGGSYNEQF